This TCR beta chain was documented in a study of blood T cell repertoires in COVID-19. Study information: PBMCs, B-cell-depleted T cells, or T cells were the source of the cDNA or gDNA that made up the material.

This clone was detected only once. The V and J ends lost 5 bases and 9 bases, in that order; junction bases with no gene match: 16. CDR3 length equals 16 residues. The germline CDR1 and CDR2 sequences are MNHEY and SMNVEV (reference sequence). The authors' processing: From reference gene primer amplification, estimates of nucleated cell counts were derived. The repertoire was sequenced with immunoSEQ multiplex PCR; TCRdb's copy has only in-frame clones and lacks some. V and J calls and clone size follow that table, whereas D and trimming were derived from the DNA. The sample contains 200,000 to 250,000 clones, approximately 80% of which appear only once.

This receptor was obtained from a woman between 45 and 65 years old with acute or convalescent COVID-19. The sample comprised peripheral blood. This sequence joins TRBV27 and TRBJ2-7, with 10 bases matching TRBD2. The CDR3 protein is CASSPSGGLGGKMQYF. For the CDR3, the DNA is TGTGCCAGCAGTCCTAGCGGGGGACTAGGGGGCAAGATGCAGTACTTC.